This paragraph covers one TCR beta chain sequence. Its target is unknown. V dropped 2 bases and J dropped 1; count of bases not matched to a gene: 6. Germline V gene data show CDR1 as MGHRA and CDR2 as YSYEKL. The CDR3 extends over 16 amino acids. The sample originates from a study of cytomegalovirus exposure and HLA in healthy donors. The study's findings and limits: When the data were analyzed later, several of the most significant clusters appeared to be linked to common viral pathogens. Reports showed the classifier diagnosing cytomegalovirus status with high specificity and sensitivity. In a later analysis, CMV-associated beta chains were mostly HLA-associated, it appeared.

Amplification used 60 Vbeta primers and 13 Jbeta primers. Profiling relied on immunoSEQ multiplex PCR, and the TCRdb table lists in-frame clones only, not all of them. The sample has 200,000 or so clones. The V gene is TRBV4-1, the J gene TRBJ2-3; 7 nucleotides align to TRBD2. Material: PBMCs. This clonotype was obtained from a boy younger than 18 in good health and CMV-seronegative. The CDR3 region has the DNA TGCGCCAGCAGCCAAACCCTAGCGGCCCGCACAGATACGCAGTATTTT. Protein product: CASSQTLAARTDTQYF.